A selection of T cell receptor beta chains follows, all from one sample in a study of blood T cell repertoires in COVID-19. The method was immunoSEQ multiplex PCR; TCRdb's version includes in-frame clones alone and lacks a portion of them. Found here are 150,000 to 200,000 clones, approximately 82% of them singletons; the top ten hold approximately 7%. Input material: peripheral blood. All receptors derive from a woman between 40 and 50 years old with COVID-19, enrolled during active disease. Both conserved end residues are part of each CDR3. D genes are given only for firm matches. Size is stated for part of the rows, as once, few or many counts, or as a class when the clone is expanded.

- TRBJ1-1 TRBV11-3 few CASSLTTTTEAFF TGTGCCAGCAGCTTAACGACTACCACTGAAGCTTTCTTT
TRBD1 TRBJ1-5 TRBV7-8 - CASSSGTGNQPQHF TGTGCCAGCAGCTCGGGGACAGGCAATCAGCCCCAGCATTTT
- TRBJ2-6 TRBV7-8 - CARSLGAGANVLTF TGTGCCCGCAGCTTAGGGGCGGGGGCCAACGTCCTGACTTTC
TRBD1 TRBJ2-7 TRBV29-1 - CSVGTASDEQYF TGCAGCGTCGGGACAGCCTCGGACGAGCAGTACTTC
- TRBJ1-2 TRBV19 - CASSMMEGTYTF TGTGCCAGTAGTATGATGGAGGGGACCTACACCTTC
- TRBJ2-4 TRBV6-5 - CASGQNRAAKNIQYF TGTGCCAGCGGACAAAACCGGGCGGCCAAAAACATTCAGTACTTC
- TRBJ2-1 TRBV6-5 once CASGGAGYNEQFF TGTGCCAGCGGGGGGGCAGGCTACAATGAGCAGTTCTTC
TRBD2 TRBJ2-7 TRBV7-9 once CASSFKPAGGPPYEQYF TGTGCCAGCAGCTTTAAGCCAGCGGGAGGGCCCCCCTACGAGCAGTACTTC
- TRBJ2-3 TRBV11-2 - CASSPRQGGFLTDTQYF TGTGCCAGCAGCCCCCGCCAGGGGGGCTTTTTAACAGATACGCAGTATTTT
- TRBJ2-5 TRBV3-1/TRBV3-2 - CASSQELYSLQETQYF TGTGCCAGCAGCCAAGAGCTCTATTCCCTCCAAGAGACCCAGTACTTC
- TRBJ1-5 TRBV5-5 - CASSLMEEVQPQHF TGTGCCAGCAGCTTAATGGAGGAGGTTCAGCCCCAGCATTTT
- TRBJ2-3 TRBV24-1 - CATSDFFDTQYF TGTGCCACCAGTGATTTCTTCGATACGCAGTATTTT
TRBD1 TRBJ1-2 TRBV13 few CASSSGTGVDNYGYTF TGTGCCAGCAGCTCAGGGACAGGGGTGGATAACTATGGCTACACCTTC
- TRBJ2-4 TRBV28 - CASHEWSTGQNIQYF TGTGCCAGCCATGAGTGGAGCACAGGACAAAACATTCAGTACTTC
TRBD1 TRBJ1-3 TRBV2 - CASSSGGGGPGNTIYF TGTGCCAGCAGCTCAGGGGGTGGAGGCCCTGGAAACACCATATATTTT
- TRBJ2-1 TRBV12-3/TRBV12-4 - CASTPGSEQFF TGTGCCAGCACCCCAGGAAGTGAGCAGTTCTTC
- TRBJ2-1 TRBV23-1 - CASSRGSSYNEQFF TGCGCCAGCAGTCGTGGCAGCTCCTACAATGAGCAGTTCTTC
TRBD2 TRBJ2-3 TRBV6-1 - CASSDLAGGGDTQYF TGTGCCAGCAGTGACCTAGCGGGAGGGGGAGATACGCAGTATTTT
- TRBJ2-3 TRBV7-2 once CASSRVYTDTQYF TGTGCCAGCAGTCGAGTTTACACAGATACGCAGTATTTT
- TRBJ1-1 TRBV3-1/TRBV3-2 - CASSRRNTEAFF TGTGCCAGCAGCCGGAGAAACACTGAAGCTTTCTTT
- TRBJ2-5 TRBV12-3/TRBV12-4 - CASSGGGETQYF TGTGCCAGCAGTGGGGGCGGAGAGACCCAGTACTTC
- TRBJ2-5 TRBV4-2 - CASSQEELPGGTQYF TGTGCCAGCAGCCAAGAGGAGCTCCCCGGGGGGACCCAGTACTTC
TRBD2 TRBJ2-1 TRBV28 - CASSLFTSGSSGEQFF TGTGCCAGCAGTTTATTCACTAGCGGGAGTTCGGGAGAGCAGTTCTTC
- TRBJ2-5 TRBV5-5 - CASSPRVQETQYF TGTGCCAGCAGCCCCAGGGTACAAGAGACCCAGTACTTC
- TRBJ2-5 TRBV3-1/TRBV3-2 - CASSSTRQRETQYF TGTGCCAGCAGCTCGACCCGACAGAGAGAGACCCAGTACTTC
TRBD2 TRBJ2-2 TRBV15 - CATSRDRSGAGELFF TGTGCCACCAGCAGAGATAGGAGCGGGGCCGGGGAGCTGTTTTTT
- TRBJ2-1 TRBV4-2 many CASSQPRLRLNNEQFF TGTGCCAGCAGCCAACCCAGACTACGCCTAAACAATGAGCAGTTCTTC
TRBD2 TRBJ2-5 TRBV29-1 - CSVEGGSGRSRELNF TGCAGCGTTGAGGGGGGTAGCGGGAGGTCCCGGGAATTGAACTTC
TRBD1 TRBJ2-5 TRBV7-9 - CASSSSDRLKWTQYF TGTGCCAGCAGCTCCTCGGACAGGCTAAAATGGACCCAGTACTTC
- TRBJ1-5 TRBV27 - CASGRAENQPQHF TGTGCCAGCGGGCGGGCAGAGAATCAGCCCCAGCATTTT
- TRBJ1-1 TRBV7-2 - CASSFSRTEAFF TGTGCCAGCAGCTTTTCGAGGACTGAAGCTTTCTTT
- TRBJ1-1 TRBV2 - CASKGNVNTEAFF TGTGCCAGCAAGGGGAACGTGAACACTGAAGCTTTCTTT
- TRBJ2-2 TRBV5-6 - CASSSFGPGTGELFF TGTGCCAGCAGCTCCTTTGGTCCGGGTACCGGGGAGCTGTTTTTT
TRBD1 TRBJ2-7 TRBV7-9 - CASSLGDRGPEQYF TGTGCCAGCAGCTTAGGAGACAGGGGGCCCGAGCAGTACTTC
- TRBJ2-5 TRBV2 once CASSEYSLVSETQYF TGTGCCAGCAGTGAGTATAGCCTTGTATCGGAGACCCAGTACTTC
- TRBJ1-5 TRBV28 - CASRHNGGGGQPQHF TGTGCCAGCAGACACAACGGGGGAGGGGGTCAGCCCCAGCATTTT
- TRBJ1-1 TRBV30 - CAWSPVGKTNTEAFF TGTGCCTGGAGCCCAGTCGGGAAGACGAACACTGAAGCTTTCTTT
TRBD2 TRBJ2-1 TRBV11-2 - CASRGTSGSNEQFF TGTGCCAGCAGAGGGACTAGCGGGAGCAATGAGCAGTTCTTC
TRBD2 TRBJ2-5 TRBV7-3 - CASSLSGRAIPKETQYF TGTGCCAGCAGCTTAAGTGGGAGGGCAATCCCCAAGGAGACCCAGTACTTC
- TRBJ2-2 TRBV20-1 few CSASLEGAPGELFF TGCAGTGCTAGTTTGGAGGGGGCGCCCGGGGAGCTGTTTTTT
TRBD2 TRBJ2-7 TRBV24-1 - CATSDTGGYEQYF TGTGCCACCAGTGACACCGGGGGGTACGAGCAGTACTTC
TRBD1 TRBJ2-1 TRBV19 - CASSQPPGTGNLGEQFF TGTGCCAGTAGCCAACCCCCTGGGACAGGGAACCTGGGTGAGCAGTTCTTC
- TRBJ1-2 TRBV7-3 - CASSFGQGSGYTF TGTGCCAGCAGCTTTGGGCAGGGCAGTGGCTACACCTTC
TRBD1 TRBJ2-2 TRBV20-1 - CSASGTGYNTGELFF TGCAGTGCTAGTGGGACAGGGTATAACACCGGGGAGCTGTTTTTT